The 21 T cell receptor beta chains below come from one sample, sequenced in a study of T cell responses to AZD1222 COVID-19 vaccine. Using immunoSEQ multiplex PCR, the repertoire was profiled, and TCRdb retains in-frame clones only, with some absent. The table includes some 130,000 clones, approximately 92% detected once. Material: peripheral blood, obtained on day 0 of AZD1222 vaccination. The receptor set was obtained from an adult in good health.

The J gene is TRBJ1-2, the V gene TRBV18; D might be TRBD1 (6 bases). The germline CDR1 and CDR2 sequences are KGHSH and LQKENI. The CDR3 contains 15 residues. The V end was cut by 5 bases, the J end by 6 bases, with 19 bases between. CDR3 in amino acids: CASSTLQGPEDGYTF. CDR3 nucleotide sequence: TGTGCCAGCTCAACATTACAGGGCCCAGAGGATGGCTACACCTTC.

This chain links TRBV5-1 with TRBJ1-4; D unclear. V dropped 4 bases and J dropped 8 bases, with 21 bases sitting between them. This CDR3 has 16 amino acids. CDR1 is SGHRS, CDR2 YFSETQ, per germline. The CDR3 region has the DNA TGCGCCAGCAGCCCTACAAGTCGCGCCTCCAGGGAAAAACTGTTTTTT. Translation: CASSPTSRASREKLFF.

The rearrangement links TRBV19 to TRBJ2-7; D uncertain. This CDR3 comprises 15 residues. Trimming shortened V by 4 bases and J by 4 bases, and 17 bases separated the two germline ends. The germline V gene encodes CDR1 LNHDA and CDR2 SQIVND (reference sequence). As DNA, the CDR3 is TGTGCCAGTAGTACGATCGACGCTGCTTGGTACGAGCAGTACTTC. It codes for CASSTIDAAWYEQYF.

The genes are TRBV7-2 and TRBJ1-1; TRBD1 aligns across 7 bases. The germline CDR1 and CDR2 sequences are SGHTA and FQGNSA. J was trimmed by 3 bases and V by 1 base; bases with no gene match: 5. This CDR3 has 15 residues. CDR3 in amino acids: CASSLEGATYTEAFF. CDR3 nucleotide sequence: TGTGCCAGCAGCTTAGAGGGGGCGACCTACACTGAAGCTTTCTTT.

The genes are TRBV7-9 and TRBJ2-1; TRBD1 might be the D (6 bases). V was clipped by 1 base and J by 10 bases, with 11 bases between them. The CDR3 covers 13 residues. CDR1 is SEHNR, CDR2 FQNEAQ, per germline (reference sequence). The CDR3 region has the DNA TGTGCCAGCAGCTTAGTACAGGGAGTAGAGCAGTTCTTC. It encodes CASSLVQGVEQFF.

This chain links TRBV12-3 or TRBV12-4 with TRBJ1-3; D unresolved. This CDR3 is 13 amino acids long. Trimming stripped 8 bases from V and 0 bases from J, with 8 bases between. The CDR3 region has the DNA TGTGCCAGCGGGCAGAACTCTGGAAACACCATATATTTT. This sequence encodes CASGQNSGNTIYF.

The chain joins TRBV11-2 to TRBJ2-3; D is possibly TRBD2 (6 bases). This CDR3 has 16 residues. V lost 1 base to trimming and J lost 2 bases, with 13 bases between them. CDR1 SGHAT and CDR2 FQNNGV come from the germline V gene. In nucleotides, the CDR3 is TGTGCCAGCAGCTTAGGTCCAGGAGGGTACACAGATACGCAGTATTTT. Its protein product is CASSLGPGGYTDTQYF.

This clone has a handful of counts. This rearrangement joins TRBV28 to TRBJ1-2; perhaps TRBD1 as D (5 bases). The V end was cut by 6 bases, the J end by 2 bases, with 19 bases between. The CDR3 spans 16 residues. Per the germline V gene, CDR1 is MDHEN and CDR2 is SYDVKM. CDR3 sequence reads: CASSPLGGGENYGYTF. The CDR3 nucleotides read TGTGCCAGCAGCCCCCTGGGGGGGGGAGAGAACTATGGCTACACCTTC.

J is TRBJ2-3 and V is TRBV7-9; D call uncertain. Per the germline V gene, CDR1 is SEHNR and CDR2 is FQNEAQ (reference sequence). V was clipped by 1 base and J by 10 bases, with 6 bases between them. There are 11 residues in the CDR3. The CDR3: CASSLEQSQYF. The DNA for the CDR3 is TGTGCCAGCAGCTTAGAACAATCGCAGTATTTT. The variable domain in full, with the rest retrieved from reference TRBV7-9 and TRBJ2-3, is DTGVSQNPRHKITKRGQNVTFRCDPISEHNRLYWYRQTLGQGPEFLTYFQNEAQLEKSRLLSDRFSAERPKGSFSTLEIQRTEQGDSAMYLCASSLEQSQYFGPGTRLTVL.

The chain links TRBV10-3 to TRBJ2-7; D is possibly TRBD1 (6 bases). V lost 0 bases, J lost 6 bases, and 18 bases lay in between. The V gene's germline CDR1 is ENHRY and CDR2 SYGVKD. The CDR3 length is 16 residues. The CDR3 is CAISESGRTKGGEQYF. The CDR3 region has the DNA TGTGCCATCAGTGAGTCCGGCAGGACAAAAGGGGGCGAGCAGTACTTC.

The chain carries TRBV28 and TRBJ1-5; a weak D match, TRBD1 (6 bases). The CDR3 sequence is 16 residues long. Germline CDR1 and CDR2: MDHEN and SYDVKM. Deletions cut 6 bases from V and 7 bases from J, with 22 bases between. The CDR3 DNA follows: TGTGCCAGCAGGCGCCTTAACAGGGCTGTGGGACAGCCCCAGCATTTT. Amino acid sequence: CASRRLNRAVGQPQHF.

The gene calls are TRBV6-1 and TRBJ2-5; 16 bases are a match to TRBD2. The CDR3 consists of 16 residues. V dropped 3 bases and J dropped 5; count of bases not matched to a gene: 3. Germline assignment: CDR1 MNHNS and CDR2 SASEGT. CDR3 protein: CASSDPGLAGGETQYF. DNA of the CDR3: TGTGCCAGCAGTGACCCGGGACTAGCGGGAGGGGAGACCCAGTACTTC.

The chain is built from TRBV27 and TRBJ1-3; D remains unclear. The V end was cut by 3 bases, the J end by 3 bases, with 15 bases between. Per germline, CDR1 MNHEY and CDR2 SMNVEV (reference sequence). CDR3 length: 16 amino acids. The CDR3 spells CASSLGRPDFGNTIYF. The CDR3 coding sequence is TGTGCCAGCAGTTTGGGCCGGCCAGATTTTGGAAACACCATATATTTT.

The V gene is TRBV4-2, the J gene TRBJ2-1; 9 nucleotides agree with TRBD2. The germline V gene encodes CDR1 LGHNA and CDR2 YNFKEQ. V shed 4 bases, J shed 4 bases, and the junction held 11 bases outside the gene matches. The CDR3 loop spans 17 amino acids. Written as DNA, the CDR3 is TGTGCCAGCAGCCCAGTAGGCGGGAGGGCCTCATACAATGAGCAGTTCTTC. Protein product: CASSPVGGRASYNEQFF.

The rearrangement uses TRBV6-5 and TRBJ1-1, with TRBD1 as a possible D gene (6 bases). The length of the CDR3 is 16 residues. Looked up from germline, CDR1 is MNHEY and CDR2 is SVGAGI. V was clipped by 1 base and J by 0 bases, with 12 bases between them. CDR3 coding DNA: TGTGCCAGCAGTTACTTGGCGCAGGGGATGAACACTGAAGCTTTCTTT. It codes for CASSYLAQGMNTEAFF.

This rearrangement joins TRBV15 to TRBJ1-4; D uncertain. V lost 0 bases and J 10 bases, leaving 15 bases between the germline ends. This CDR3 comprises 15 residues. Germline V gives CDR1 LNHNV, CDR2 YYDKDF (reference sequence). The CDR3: CATSRDLASAVKLFF. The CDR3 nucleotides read TGTGCCACCAGCAGAGATCTTGCGAGCGCCGTAAAACTGTTTTTT.

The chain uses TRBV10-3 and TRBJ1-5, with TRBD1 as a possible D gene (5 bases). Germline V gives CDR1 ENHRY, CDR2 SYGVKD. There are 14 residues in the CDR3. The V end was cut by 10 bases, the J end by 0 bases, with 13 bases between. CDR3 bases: TGTGCCACCAGGGAGGTGCATAGCAATCAGCCCCAGCATTTT. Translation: CATREVHSNQPQHF.

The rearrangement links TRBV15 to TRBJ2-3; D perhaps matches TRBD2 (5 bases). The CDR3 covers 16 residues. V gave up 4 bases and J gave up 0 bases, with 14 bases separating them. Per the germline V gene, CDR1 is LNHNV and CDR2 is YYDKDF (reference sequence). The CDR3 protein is CATSTRLSGSTDTQYF. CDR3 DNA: TGTGCCACCAGCACGCGCTTAAGCGGTAGCACAGATACGCAGTATTTT.

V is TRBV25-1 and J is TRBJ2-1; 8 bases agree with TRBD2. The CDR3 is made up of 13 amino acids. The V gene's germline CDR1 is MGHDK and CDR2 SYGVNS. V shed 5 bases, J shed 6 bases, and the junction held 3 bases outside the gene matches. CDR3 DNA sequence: TGTGCCAGCAGTCTAGCGGGCCCCAATGAGCAGTTCTTC. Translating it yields CASSLAGPNEQFF. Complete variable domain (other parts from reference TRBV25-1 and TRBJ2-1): EADIYQTPRYLVIGTGKKITLECSQTMGHDKMYWYQQDPGMELHLIHYSYGVNSTEKGDLSSESTVSRIRTEHFPLTLESARPSHTSQYLCASSLAGPNEQFFGPGTRLTVL.

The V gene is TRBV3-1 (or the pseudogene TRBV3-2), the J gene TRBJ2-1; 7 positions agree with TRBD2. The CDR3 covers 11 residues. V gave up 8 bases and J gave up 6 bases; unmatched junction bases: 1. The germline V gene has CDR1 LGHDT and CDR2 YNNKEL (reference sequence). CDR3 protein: CASRLANEQFF. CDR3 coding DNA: TGTGCCAGCCGACTAGCCAATGAGCAGTTCTTC.

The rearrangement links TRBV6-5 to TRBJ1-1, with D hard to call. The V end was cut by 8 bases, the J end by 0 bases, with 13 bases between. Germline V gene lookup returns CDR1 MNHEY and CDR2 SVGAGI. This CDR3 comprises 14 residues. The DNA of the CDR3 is TGTGCCAGCCACGGCAGACACATGAACACTGAAGCTTTCTTT. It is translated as CASHGRHMNTEAFF.